The sequence of this TCR beta chain was determined in a study of shared clonotypes between healthy human individuals. Study findings and constraints: Researchers found naive subsets generally carried larger estimated richness than memory subsets. Sharing across four donors was highest in naive CD4 (around 5%) and lowest in memory CD8 (roughly 0.4%).

The naive CD8 fraction comprised CD45RO-negative cells positively selected for CCR7 and excluded terminally differentiated effector memory CD45RA+ cells. Generated by immunoSEQ multiplex PCR, the TCRdb table keeps only in-frame clones and is missing some. Of over 2 million clones in the sample, around 96% were seen once. The germline CDR1 and CDR2 sequences are MNHNS and SASEGT. Losses at the gene ends were 6 bases for V and 6 bases for J; bases not matched to a gene: 13. The CDR3 runs 15 residues. A word on this clone: Antigen unknown.

The rearrangement uses TRBV6-1 and TRBJ2-7; 8 bases are shared with TRBD1. This receptor was taken from a man younger than 35 in good health. Material for sequencing was naive CD8+ T cells sorted from blood. As DNA, the CDR3 is TGTGCCAGCAGAGGGGTTGGACAGGGATTAGCCGAGCAGTACTTC. As protein: CASRGVGQGLAEQYF.